These 17 T cell receptor beta chains were sequenced from one sample in a study of cytomegalovirus exposure and HLA in healthy donors. PCR employed 60 Vbeta and 13 Jbeta primers. Sequencing used immunoSEQ multiplex PCR; TCRdb keeps in-frame clones, though not all of them. The table lists 85,000 to 120,000 clones, 82% of them singletons. Sequenced material: PBMCs. These receptors all stem from a man in his fifties or sixties in good health and CMV-seronegative.

The gene calls are TRBV11-3 and TRBJ1-1, with 8 nucleotides matching TRBD1. Germline assignment: CDR1 SGHNT and CDR2 YENEEA. The CDR3 spans 12 residues. Losses at the gene ends were 7 bases for V and 11 bases for J; bases not matched to a gene: 9. The CDR3: CASIGQGASAFF. For the CDR3, the DNA is TGTGCCAGCATTGGGCAGGGGGCGTCGGCTTTCTTT.

This clone came up a few times. The V call is TRBV4-1, the J call TRBJ2-7, with D maybe TRBD2 (6 bases). Per the germline V gene, CDR1 is MGHRA and CDR2 is YSYEKL. The V and J ends lost 7 bases and 2 bases respectively, with 15 bases between them. The CDR3 totals 14 residues. CDR3 nucleotides: TGCGCCAGCAAGGTCGAGGTAGCGGCCTACGAGCAGTACTTC. Protein: CASKVEVAAYEQYF.

The V gene is TRBV5-6, the J gene TRBJ2-5, with TRBD1 matching over 9 bases. CDR3 length: 14 residues. The ends lost 4 bases at V and 5 bases at J; junction bases unmatched: 6. Germline V lookup: CDR1 SGHDT, CDR2 YYEEEE. CDR3 amino acids: CASSPGTGSETQYF. The CDR3 nucleotides read TGTGCCAGCAGCCCGGGGACAGGGAGCGAGACCCAGTACTTC.

The chain recombines TRBV5-6 with TRBJ1-1, with 8 bases aligning to TRBD1. CDR1 and CDR2 from the germline V gene are SGHDT and YYEEEE. V lost 1 base, J lost 1 base, and 6 bases stayed unmatched. The CDR3 runs 16 residues. CDR3 loop: CASSLSPGTGNTEAFF. Written as DNA, the CDR3 is TGTGCCAGCAGCTTGAGTCCCGGGACAGGGAACACTGAAGCTTTCTTT.

Notes on this clone: At one end, the junction sequence differs from germline, possibly due to a read error. This chain joins TRBV9 and TRBJ1-3; 9 nucleotides line up with TRBD1. The CDR3 extends over 17 amino acids. Germline CDR1 and CDR2: SGDLS and YYNGEE. The CDR3 nucleotides are TGTGCCAACAGCGTAGCGGACAGGGGAGCGACTGGAAACACCATATATTTT. It translates to CANSVADRGATGNTIYF.

The chain employs TRBV15 and TRBJ1-3; D unclear. V was cut by 5 bases and J by 0 bases, with 8 bases left in between. Germline V gene lookup returns CDR1 LNHNV and CDR2 YYDKDF (reference sequence). The CDR3 sequence is 14 residues long. CDR3 DNA: TGTGCCACCAGCCACAGCTACTCTGGAAACACCATATATTTT. Translated: CATSHSYSGNTIYF.

This chain joins TRBV11-3 and TRBJ2-1; 8 positions match TRBD1. CDR1 and CDR2 (germline): SGHNT, YENEEA. This CDR3 has 13 residues. J gave up 7 bases and V 7 bases, and 6 bases lay outside the gene matches. CDR3 protein: CASMGTGGNEQFF. CDR3 nucleotides: TGTGCCAGCATGGGGACAGGAGGAAATGAGCAGTTCTTC.

CDR3 residues: CASSLILTADTQYF. The CDR3 coding sequence is TGTGCCAGCAGCTTGATCTTAACCGCGGATACGCAGTATTTT. This sequence joins TRBV11-2 and TRBJ2-3; D is unclear. Trimming left V 3 bases short and J 6 bases short, with 13 bases between. Germline V lookup: CDR1 SGHAT, CDR2 FQNNGV. The CDR3 length is 14 residues.

The rearrangement uses TRBV30 and TRBJ2-7; D not resolved. V was shortened by 2 bases and J by 5 bases, with 10 bases between the two germline ends. The CDR3 consists of 12 residues. Per the germline V gene, CDR1 is GTSNPN and CDR2 is SVGIG (reference sequence). CDR3 DNA: TGTGCCTGGAGTTTTTATTCCCACGAGCAGTACTTC. As protein: CAWSFYSHEQYF. The whole variable domain, filled in from reference TRBV30 and TRBJ2-7, reads SQTIHQWPATLVQPVGSPLSLECTVEGTSNPNLYWYRQAAGRGLQLLFYSVGIGQISSEVPQNLSASRPQDRQFILSSKKLLLSDSGFYLCAWSFYSHEQYFGPGTRLTVT.

In its sample, this clone was seen a few times. The chain is built from TRBV2 and TRBJ1-2; D uncertain. Trimming cost V 1 base and J 7 bases, with 10 bases left between them. The CDR3 runs 13 residues. CDR1 is SNHLY, CDR2 FYNNEI, per germline. The CDR3: CASSEVDLSGYTF. The CDR3 coding sequence is TGTGCCAGCAGTGAAGTAGATCTTTCTGGCTACACCTTC.

CDR3 DNA sequence: TGTGCCAGTAGTAGGGGGACAGGGGGTCCCGGGGAGCTGTTTTTT. Residues: CASSRGTGGPGELFF. V is TRBV19 and J is TRBJ2-2; 11 bases line up with TRBD1. V was clipped by 4 bases and J by 6 bases; unmatched bases: 4. This CDR3 spans 15 amino acids. Germline V gene sequence: CDR1 LNHDA, CDR2 SQIVND (reference sequence).

The gene calls are TRBV2 and TRBJ1-5, with a possible D match to TRBD1 (5 bases). CDR3 length: 15 amino acids. Trimming took off 2 bases at V and 2 bases at J, with 10 bases between the two ends. Germline-derived CDR1 and CDR2 are SNHLY and FYNNEI. CDR3 DNA sequence: TGTGCCAGCAGTGAAATGGGGGGGGGCAATCAGCCCCAGCATTTT. Its translation is CASSEMGGGNQPQHF.

The rearrangement joins TRBV6-4 to TRBJ1-2; D is uncertain. Germline-derived CDR1 and CDR2 are MRHNA and SNTAGT. Trimming shortened V by 3 bases and J by 9 bases, and 8 bases separated the two germline ends. CDR3 length: 11 residues. This CDR3 is CASSDRRSYTF. The CDR3 DNA sequence: TGTGCCAGCAGTGATAGGAGGAGCTACACCTTC.

V and J are TRBV6-6 and TRBJ2-5; D is unclear. CDR3 length: 12 residues. CDR1 MNHNY and CDR2 SVGAGI come from the germline V gene (reference sequence). The germline V and J ends were trimmed by 2 bases and 2 bases, with 3 bases remaining between them. CDR3 in amino acids: CASSYEQETQYF. In nucleotides, the CDR3 is TGTGCCAGCAGTTACGAGCAAGAGACCCAGTACTTC.

This chain links TRBV7-8 with TRBJ2-1; 7 positions agree with TRBD2. Germline loops: CDR1 SGHVS, CDR2 FQNEAQ. J gave up 5 bases and V 4 bases, and 11 bases lay outside the gene matches. The CDR3 has 16 residues. CDR3 protein: CASSYFTSGEHNEQFF. CDR3 coding DNA: TGTGCCAGCAGCTATTTTACAAGCGGGGAACACAATGAGCAGTTCTTC.

On this clone itself: At the DNA level, this CDR3 is encoded by other sequences in the same sample as well. V gene TRBV5-1 combines with J gene TRBJ1-1; TRBD1 is a possible D gene (5 bases). The germline V gene encodes CDR1 SGHRS and CDR2 YFSETQ. V lost 0 bases to trimming and J lost 0 bases, with 6 bases between them. The CDR3 length is 14 residues. Here the CDR3 reads CASSLAGMNTEAFF. DNA for the CDR3: TGCGCCAGCAGCTTGGCAGGGATGAACACTGAAGCTTTCTTT.

This clone was detected once. This chain connects TRBV4-1 to TRBJ1-1; TRBD1 is a possible D gene (5 bases). Germline values: CDR1 MGHRA, CDR2 YSYEKL. The CDR3 contains 15 residues. V lost 1 base and J lost 3, with 12 bases in between. The CDR3 region has the DNA TGCGCCAGCAGCCAAGCAGGGCCAGGATACACTGAAGCTTTCTTT. It yields the protein CASSQAGPGYTEAFF.